This entry concerns a single TCR beta chain. Per the study methods: Reference gene primer amplification gave estimated nucleated cell counts. Some clones are missing from TCRdb's copy, which holds only in-frame ones; the method was immunoSEQ multiplex PCR. That table supplies the V and J calls and clone size; D and trimming were determined from the DNA. The sample shows 150,000 to 200,000 clones, around 86% of them seen only once. The data derive from a study of blood T cell repertoires in COVID-19. Study-wide background: There were acute and convalescent COVID-19 samples, and they came from the United States, Italy and Spain. Nucleic acid was either cDNA or gDNA, and it came from T cells, B-cell-depleted T cells, or PBMCs.

V was pared by 6 bases and J by 5 bases, with 2 bases of the junction left unmatched. The CDR3 covers 13 residues. The germline V gene encodes CDR1 KGHDR and CDR2 SFDVKD. The rearrangement links TRBV24-1 to TRBJ1-4; 7 bases fit TRBD1. Specimen: peripheral blood. The TCR comes from a man between 60 and 75 years old with acute or convalescent COVID-19. The CDR3 protein is CATSTGANEKLFF. CDR3 coding DNA: TGTGCCACCAGTACAGGGGCCAATGAAAAACTGTTTTTT.